These T cell receptor beta chains were read from a single sample in a study of blood T cells in healthy people across ages. TCRdb re-derived calls from the 5' RACE reads in MiXCR, one entry per CDR3 protein. The data contain hundreds of thousands of distinct CDR3 sequences, about 25% of them singletons. These records were also assigned to another study, of T cells of mothers and their children.

Specimen: blood. These TCRs come from a boy younger than 18 in good health. Both conserved end residues are part of each CDR3. A D gene is named only where the DNA matches it firmly. Clone size is stated in some rows and not others, as once, few, many or a class when expanded.

abundance	v_gene	d_gene	j_gene	CDR3nt	CDR3aa
few	TRBV2	NA	TRBJ2-1	TGTGCCAGCGTTATGGGCTCCTACAATGAGCAGTTCTTC	CASVMGSYNEQFF
NA	TRBV3-1	NA	TRBJ2-1	TGTGCCAGCAGGCCCGCCGGGTACAATGAGCAGTTCTTC	CASRPAGYNEQFF
NA	TRBV28	NA	TRBJ2-5	TGTGCCAGCAGTTTCCAGGACAGCGCGGAGACCCAGTACTTC	CASSFQDSAETQYF
NA	TRBV15	TRBD1	TRBJ2-5	TGTGCCACCAGCAGAGTCGGACCAGGGGGTCTCCAAGAGACCCAGTACTTC	CATSRVGPGGLQETQYF
NA	TRBV9	TRBD1	TRBJ2-1	TGTGCCAGCAGCGCCGGGACAGGGGGAGGAGGGATACCTTACAATGAGCAGTTCTTC	CASSAGTGGGGIPYNEQFF
few	TRBV27	NA	TRBJ1-2	TGTGCCAGCAGTTTAAAGGGAATCGACTATGGCTACACCTTC	CASSLKGIDYGYTF
few	TRBV5-1	NA	TRBJ2-1	TGCGCCAGCAGCTTGGCTGCGGGAAACAATGAGCAGTTCTTC	CASSLAAGNNEQFF
NA	TRBV6-6	TRBD1	TRBJ1-1	TGTGCCAGCAGTACCGGGACAGGGAAATGGTTTGAAGCTTTCTTT	CASSTGTGKWFEAFF
NA	TRBV24-1	NA	TRBJ2-1	TGTGCCACCAGTGACCCGGGGTCTAATGAGCAGTTCTTC	CATSDPGSNEQFF
NA	TRBV12-3/TRBV12-4	TRBD1	TRBJ1-1	TGTGCCAGCAGTCGGACAGGGACTTTGAACACTGAAGCTTTCTTT	CASSRTGTLNTEAFF
few	TRBV29-1	NA	TRBJ2-2	TGCAGCGCCCTTAAGAACACCGGGGAGCTGTTTTTT	CSALKNTGELFF
once	TRBV20-1	TRBD1	TRBJ2-7	TGCAGTGTCACACAGGGGAAGGACGAGCAGTACTTC	CSVTQGKDEQYF
NA	TRBV7-8	NA	TRBJ2-7	TGTGCCAGCAGCTTAGTTCTTGGGGGGCCCTCCTACGAGCAGTACTTC	CASSLVLGGPSYEQYF
NA	TRBV6-2/TRBV6-3	NA	TRBJ2-5	TGTGCCAGCAGGAGGGGAGTGGGGTCCCAAGAGACCCAGTACTTC	CASRRGVGSQETQYF
few	TRBV28	TRBD1	TRBJ2-1	TGTGCCAGCAGTTCCTCTACCGGGACAGGGTACAATGAGCAGTTCTTC	CASSSSTGTGYNEQFF
NA	TRBV5-1	NA	TRBJ2-1	TGCGCCAGCAGCTTGGCCGGGAGCGCCGGGGGTGAGCAGTTCTTC	CASSLAGSAGGEQFF
NA	TRBV2	NA	TRBJ2-7	TGTGCCAGCAGGGACAACCCCTACGAGCAGTACTTC	CASRDNPYEQYF
NA	TRBV6-5	TRBD2	TRBJ2-3	TGTGCCAGCAGTCCGAGCGGGACCACAGATACGCAGTATTTT	CASSPSGTTDTQYF
few	TRBV5-1	TRBD1	TRBJ2-2	TGCGCCAGCAGCTCCGGGACAGACAACACCGGGGAGCTGTTTTTT	CASSSGTDNTGELFF
few	TRBV7-9	TRBD1	TRBJ2-5	TGTGCCAGCATCGAAGGACAGGGTAGTAGGGGTATCCAAGAGACCCAGTACTTC	CASIEGQGSRGIQETQYF
NA	TRBV5-8	NA	TRBJ1-4	TGTGCCAGCAGCCCCTGGACTGGGGAAGAAAAACTGTTTTTT	CASSPWTGEEKLFF
few	TRBV28	NA	TRBJ1-5	TGTGCCAGCAGTTTATCCCTCGGAGGGAATCAGCCCCAGCATTTT	CASSLSLGGNQPQHF
few	TRBV12-5	TRBD1	TRBJ2-1	TGTGCTAGCCTCGCCGGGACAGGGGACAATGAGCAGTTCTTC	CASLAGTGDNEQFF
NA	TRBV6-5	NA	TRBJ2-1	TGTGCCAGCAGTTCCCATAAACTCGGACTCTACAATGAGCAGTTCTTC	CASSSHKLGLYNEQFF
few	TRBV29-1	NA	TRBJ1-1	TGCAGCGTTGTCCAGAACACTGAAGCTTTCTTT	CSVVQNTEAFF
NA	TRBV5-1	TRBD1	TRBJ2-2	TGCGCCAGCAGCCCGGGGACAGGGGCGAACACCGGGGAGCTGTTTTTT	CASSPGTGANTGELFF
NA	TRBV24-1	NA	TRBJ2-4	TGTGCCACCAGTGAAGGGCCCGGGATACTAGCCAAAAACATTCAGTACTTC	CATSEGPGILAKNIQYF